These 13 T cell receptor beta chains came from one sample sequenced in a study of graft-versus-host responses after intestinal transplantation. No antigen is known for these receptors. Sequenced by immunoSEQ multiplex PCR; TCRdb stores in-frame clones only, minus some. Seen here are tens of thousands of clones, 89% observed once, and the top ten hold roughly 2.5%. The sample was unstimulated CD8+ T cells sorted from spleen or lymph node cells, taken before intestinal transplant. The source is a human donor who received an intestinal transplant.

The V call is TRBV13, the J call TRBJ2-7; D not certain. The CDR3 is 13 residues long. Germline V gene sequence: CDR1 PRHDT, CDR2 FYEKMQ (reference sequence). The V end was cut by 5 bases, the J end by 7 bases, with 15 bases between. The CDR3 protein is CASSPDSWSEQYF. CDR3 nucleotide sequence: TGTGCCAGCAGCCCTGATTCTTGGAGTGAGCAGTACTTC.

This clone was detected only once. The CDR3 DNA sequence: TGTGCCAGCAGAGCCGACAGGGGCTCCTACAATGAGCAGTTCTTC. Protein: CASRADRGSYNEQFF. The chain has TRBV28 and TRBJ2-1, with 8 bases matching TRBD1. Trimming cost V 6 bases and J 0 bases; bases outside gene matches: 4. This CDR3 comprises 15 residues. Germline V gene sequence: CDR1 MDHEN, CDR2 SYDVKM.

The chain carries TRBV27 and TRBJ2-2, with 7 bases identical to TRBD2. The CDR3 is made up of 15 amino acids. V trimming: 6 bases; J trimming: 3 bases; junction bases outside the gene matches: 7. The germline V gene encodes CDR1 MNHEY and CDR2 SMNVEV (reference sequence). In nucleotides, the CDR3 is TGTGCCAGCAGGTCCCTAGCGGAGGACACCGGGGAGCTGTTTTTT. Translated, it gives CASRSLAEDTGELFF.

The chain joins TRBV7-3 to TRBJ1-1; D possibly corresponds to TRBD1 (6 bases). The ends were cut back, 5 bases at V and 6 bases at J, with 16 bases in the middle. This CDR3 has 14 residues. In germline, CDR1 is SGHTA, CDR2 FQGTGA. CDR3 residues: CASSPDRLDPEAFF. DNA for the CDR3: TGTGCCAGCAGCCCGGACAGATTGGACCCTGAAGCTTTCTTT.

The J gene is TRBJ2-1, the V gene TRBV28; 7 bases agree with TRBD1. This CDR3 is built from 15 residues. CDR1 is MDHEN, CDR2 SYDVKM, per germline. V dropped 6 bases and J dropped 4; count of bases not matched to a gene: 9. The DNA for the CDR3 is TGTGCCAGCAGCTTTGATGACAGGGTATACAATGAGCAGTTCTTC. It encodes CASSFDDRVYNEQFF.

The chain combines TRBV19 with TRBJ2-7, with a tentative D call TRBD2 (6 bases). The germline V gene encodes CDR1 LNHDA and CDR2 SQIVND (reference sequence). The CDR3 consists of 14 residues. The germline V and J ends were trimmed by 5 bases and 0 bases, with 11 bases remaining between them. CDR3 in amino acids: CASSVTGSSYEQYF. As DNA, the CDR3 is TGTGCCAGTAGTGTGACCGGGAGCTCCTACGAGCAGTACTTC.

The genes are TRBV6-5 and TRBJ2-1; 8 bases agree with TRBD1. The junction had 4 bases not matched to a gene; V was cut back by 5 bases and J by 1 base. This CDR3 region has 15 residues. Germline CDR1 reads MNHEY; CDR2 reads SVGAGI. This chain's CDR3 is CASSPDRESYNEQFF. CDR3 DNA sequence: TGTGCCAGCAGTCCGGACAGGGAGTCCTACAATGAGCAGTTCTTC.

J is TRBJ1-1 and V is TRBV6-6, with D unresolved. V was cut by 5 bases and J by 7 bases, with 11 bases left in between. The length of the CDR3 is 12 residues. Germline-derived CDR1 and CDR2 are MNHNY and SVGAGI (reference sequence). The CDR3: CASSQDFDEAFF. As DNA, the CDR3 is TGTGCCAGCAGTCAGGACTTCGATGAAGCTTTCTTT.

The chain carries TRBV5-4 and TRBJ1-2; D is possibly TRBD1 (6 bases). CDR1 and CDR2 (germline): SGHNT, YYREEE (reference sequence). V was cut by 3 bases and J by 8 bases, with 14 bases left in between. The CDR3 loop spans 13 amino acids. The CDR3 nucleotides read TGTGCCAGCAGCTCGCCAGGGGCGGAGGGCTACACCTTC. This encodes CASSSPGAEGYTF.

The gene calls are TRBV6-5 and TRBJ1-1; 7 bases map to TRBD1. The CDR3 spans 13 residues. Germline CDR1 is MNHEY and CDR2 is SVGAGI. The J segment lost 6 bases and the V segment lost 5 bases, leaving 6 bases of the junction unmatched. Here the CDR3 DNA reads TGTGCCAGCAGTCTAACCGGGACAGCTGAAGCTTTCTTT. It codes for CASSLTGTAEAFF.

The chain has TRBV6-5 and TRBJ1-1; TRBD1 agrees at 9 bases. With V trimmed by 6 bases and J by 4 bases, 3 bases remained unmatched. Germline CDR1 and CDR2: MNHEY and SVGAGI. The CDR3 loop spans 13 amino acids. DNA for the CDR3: TGTGCCAGCAGCCAGACAGGGGGCACTGAAGCTTTCTTT. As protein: CASSQTGGTEAFF.

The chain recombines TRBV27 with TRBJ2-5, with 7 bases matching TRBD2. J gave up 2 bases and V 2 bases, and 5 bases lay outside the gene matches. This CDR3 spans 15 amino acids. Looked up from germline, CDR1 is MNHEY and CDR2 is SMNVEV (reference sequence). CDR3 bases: TGTGCCAGCAGTTTAGACGGACTAGATCAAGAGACCCAGTACTTC. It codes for CASSLDGLDQETQYF.

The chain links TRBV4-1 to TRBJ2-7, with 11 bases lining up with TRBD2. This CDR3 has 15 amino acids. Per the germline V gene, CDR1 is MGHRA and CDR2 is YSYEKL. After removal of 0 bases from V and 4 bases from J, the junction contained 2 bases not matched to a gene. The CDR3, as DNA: TGCGCCAGCAGCCAAGAAGTAGCGGGGGGGTACGAGCAGTACTTC. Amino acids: CASSQEVAGGYEQYF.